This T cell receptor (beta chain) is from a study of blood T cell repertoires in COVID-19. Study summary: Acute and convalescent COVID-19 samples came from the United States, Italy and Spain. Sources were T cells, B-cell-depleted T cells, or PBMCs; the material itself was cDNA or gDNA.

Seattle researchers signed up patients amid active infection and tracked them longitudinally. How the authors handled the data: Counts of nucleated cells, estimated from reference gene primer amplification, were obtained. Libraries were prepared by immunoSEQ multiplex PCR; TCRdb keeps only in-frame clonotypes and omits some of them. V, J and clone size were drawn from that table, and D and trimming were deduced from the DNA. This table holds about 200,000 clones, approximately 90% found once. Material for sequencing was peripheral blood. The sequence came from a man in his 60s with COVID-19, enrolled during active disease.

CDR3 region: CASSLAGQVSTEQYF. The CDR3 DNA sequence: TGTGCCAGCAGCCTTGCGGGACAGGTTAGTACCGAGCAGTACTTC. The J gene is TRBJ2-7, the V gene TRBV5-6; 8 bases fit TRBD1. Trimming at V came to 4 bases and at J to 6 bases, leaving 12 bases not matched to a gene. Germline loops: CDR1 SGHDT, CDR2 YYEEEE. The CDR3 is made up of 15 amino acids. The whole variable domain, remainder taken from reference TRBV5-6 and TRBJ2-7, is DAGVTQSPTHLIKTRGQQVTLRCSPKSGHDTVSWYQQALGQGPQFIFQYYEEEERQRGNFPDRFSGHQFPNYSSELNVNALLLGDSALYLCASSLAGQVSTEQYFGPGTRLTVT.